A single sample gave rise to the 19 T cell receptor beta chains below, sequenced in a study of siplizumab effects on memory and regulatory T cells. The protocol was immunoSEQ multiplex PCR, while the TCRdb copy is restricted to in-frame clones and leaves out a portion. The table has more than 85,000 clones, roughly 92% seen once. The sequencing sample was made of Tregs sorted from blood. These receptor sequences come from a human donor in good health.

The chain joins TRBV20-1 to TRBJ1-1; D gene uncertain. V dropped 8 bases and J dropped 1 base, with 8 bases sitting between them. The CDR3 extends over 11 amino acids. From germline, CDR1 is DFQATT and CDR2 SNEGSKA (reference sequence). Here the CDR3 DNA reads TGCAGTACCGCCCCGAACACTGAAGCTTTCTTT. Encoded protein: CSTAPNTEAFF.

In DNA form, the CDR3 reads TGTGCCAGCAGCTTAGCCCTAGGCCCACAGGTCCTCCCGTACGAGCAGTACTTC. Translation gives CASSLALGPQVLPYEQYF. The chain employs TRBV7-8 and TRBJ2-7, with D perhaps TRBD1 (5 bases). The germline V gene has CDR1 SGHVS and CDR2 FQNEAQ. Trimming took 0 bases from V and 4 from J, leaving 22 bases between them. CDR3 length: 18 amino acids.

The genes are TRBV6-6 and TRBJ2-5; TRBD2 might be the D (5 bases). The CDR3 spans 12 residues. Trimming shortened V by 4 bases and J by 13 bases, and 16 bases separated the two germline ends. Germline V CDR1 and CDR2: MNHNY, SVGAGI (reference sequence). The DNA for the CDR3 is TGTGCCAGCAGTTCGGGGTGGAGACGGGGGTACTTC. Its protein product is CASSSGWRRGYF.

V is TRBV2 and J is TRBJ2-6; the match to TRBD1 covers 7 bases. The trim removed 8 bases at V and 3 bases at J, leaving 1 base unmatched. Germline loops: CDR1 SNHLY, CDR2 FYNNEI. The CDR3 consists of 13 residues. CDR3 bases: TGTGCCAGCCAGGGGGATGGGGCCAACGTCCTGACTTTC. Its protein is CASQGDGANVLTF.

The chain couples TRBV27 to TRBJ1-1; D not resolved. This CDR3 contains 15 residues. V gave up 5 bases and J gave up 1 base, with 14 bases separating them. The V gene's germline CDR1 is MNHEY and CDR2 SMNVEV (reference sequence). This CDR3 reads CASSHTRIGNTEAFF. As DNA, the CDR3 is TGTGCCAGCAGTCACACAAGGATCGGGAACACTGAAGCTTTCTTT.

The chain recombines TRBV27 with TRBJ1-1; no clear D. Trimming stripped 5 bases from V and 4 bases from J, with 17 bases between. CDR3 length: 15 residues. Germline V CDR1 and CDR2: MNHEY, SMNVEV (reference sequence). CDR3 protein: CASSLGPQGSTEAFF. For the CDR3, the DNA is TGTGCCAGCAGTCTAGGTCCCCAAGGGAGCACTGAAGCTTTCTTT.

The chain has TRBV19 and TRBJ2-2; tentatively, D is TRBD2 (6 bases). The CDR3 runs to 14 residues. Germline-derived CDR1 and CDR2 are LNHDA and SQIVND (reference sequence). The ends were cut back, 6 bases at V and 4 bases at J, with 12 bases in the middle. CDR3 sequence reads: CASRTGTFTGELFF. DNA for the CDR3: TGTGCCAGTAGGACCGGGACTTTCACCGGGGAGCTGTTTTTT.

This clone was detected once. J is TRBJ2-1 and V is TRBV27; D unresolved. This CDR3 contains 14 residues. The germline V gene encodes CDR1 MNHEY and CDR2 SMNVEV (reference sequence). V lost 3 bases and J 5 bases, leaving 11 bases between the germline ends. The CDR3 DNA is TGTGCCAGCAGTTTCGGTGGTAGACACAATGAGCAGTTCTTC. Its protein product is CASSFGGRHNEQFF.

The chain combines TRBV5-1 with TRBJ2-3; 11 bases align to TRBD2. J gave up 8 bases and V 4 bases, and 21 bases lay outside the gene matches. The CDR3 runs 19 residues. Germline V gene lookup returns CDR1 SGHRS and CDR2 YFSETQ. CDR3 amino acids: CASSHQLRNSGRAKGTQYF. The CDR3 DNA is TGCGCCAGCAGCCACCAGTTAAGAAATAGCGGGAGGGCCAAAGGTACGCAGTATTTT.

The chain carries TRBV25-1 and TRBJ2-3, with D unresolved. V lost 6 bases and J 0 bases, leaving 13 bases between the germline ends. The V gene's germline CDR1 is MGHDK and CDR2 SYGVNS. The CDR3 sequence is 15 residues long. DNA of the CDR3: TGTGCCAGCAGGGATAGACTGAAGAGCACAGATACGCAGTATTTT. Its protein product is CASRDRLKSTDTQYF. Together with reference TRBV25-1 and TRBJ2-3, the CDR3 gives the full variable domain: EADIYQTPRYLVIGTGKKITLECSQTMGHDKMYWYQQDPGMELHLIHYSYGVNSTEKGDLSSESTVSRIRTEHFPLTLESARPSHTSQYLCASRDRLKSTDTQYFGPGTRLTVL.

The chain recombines TRBV29-1 with TRBJ1-1, with unresolved D. There are 13 residues in the CDR3. V was pared by 1 base and J by 1 base, with 7 bases between. Germline V gene data show CDR1 as SQVTM and CDR2 as ANQGSEA. Here the CDR3 DNA reads TGCAGCGTTGAAGGGTTTAGGAACACTGAAGCTTTCTTT. This codes for CSVEGFRNTEAFF.

The chain employs TRBV10-1 and TRBJ1-2; TRBD1 agrees at 9 bases. CDR3 length: 15 residues. Germline CDR1 reads WNHNN; CDR2 reads SYGVQD (reference sequence). The V segment lost 5 bases and the J segment 8 bases; nucleotides outside the gene matches: 12. The CDR3 sequence: CASSTKKQGAEGYTF. The CDR3 DNA reads as TGCGCCAGCAGTACCAAAAAACAGGGGGCGGAGGGCTACACCTTC.

The chain combines TRBV19 with TRBJ2-2; D is undetermined. The V gene's germline CDR1 is LNHDA and CDR2 SQIVND (reference sequence). This CDR3 region has 12 residues. With 7 bases removed from V and 4 bases from J, the gap between germline ends came to 7 bases. CDR3 sequence (DNA): TGTGCCAGTATCGACCTCACCGGGGAGCTGTTTTTT. Protein: CASIDLTGELFF.

The count of this clone is one. The chain couples TRBV27 to TRBJ1-5, with D perhaps TRBD1 (6 bases). The CDR3 has 14 amino acids. Germline-derived CDR1 and CDR2 are MNHEY and SMNVEV (reference sequence). V dropped 3 bases and J dropped 4 bases, with 10 bases sitting between them. CDR3 in DNA: TGTGCCAGCAGTTTCCGAACAGGGAATCAGCCCCAGCATTTT. This gives the protein CASSFRTGNQPQHF.

This chain uses TRBV5-1 with TRBJ2-3; no clear D. Germline lookup yields CDR1 SGHRS and CDR2 YFSETQ. Trimming removed 1 base from V and 5 bases from J, with 2 bases in between. This CDR3 comprises 11 residues. The CDR3 nucleotides read TGCGCCAGCAGCTTGCGAGATACGCAGTATTTT. Its protein product is CASSLRDTQYF.

V is TRBV5-1 and J is TRBJ1-2, with D possibly matching TRBD1 (5 bases). This CDR3 has 15 residues. Trimming removed 0 bases from V and 7 bases from J, with 16 bases in between. Germline assignment: CDR1 SGHRS and CDR2 YFSETQ. Written as DNA, the CDR3 is TGCGCCAGCAGCTTGGACCAGGGTAGTCGTTCTGGCTACACCTTC. It encodes CASSLDQGSRSGYTF.

The rearrangement links TRBV7-2 to TRBJ2-3; no clear D. Germline V gene data show CDR1 as SGHTA and CDR2 as FQGNSA. V was shortened by 2 bases and J by 2 bases, with 8 bases between the two germline ends. This CDR3 spans 14 amino acids. The CDR3 region has the DNA TGTGCCAGCAGCTTACAGATAGCCACAGATACGCAGTATTTT. It encodes CASSLQIATDTQYF.

This rearrangement joins TRBV5-4 to TRBJ2-7; 9 nucleotides align to TRBD2. The CDR3 covers 16 residues. Germline CDR1 and CDR2: SGHNT and YYREEE (reference sequence). J gave up 2 bases and V 4 bases, and 10 bases lay outside the gene matches. The CDR3 here is CASSHLSGRLPYEQYF. CDR3 coding DNA: TGTGCCAGCAGCCACCTTAGCGGGAGACTTCCCTACGAGCAGTACTTC.

This chain connects TRBV5-6 to TRBJ1-2; D perhaps matches TRBD1 (6 bases). V was trimmed by 0 bases and J by 2 bases, leaving 14 bases between them. The CDR3 runs to 16 residues. Germline values: CDR1 SGHDT, CDR2 YYEEEE. CDR3: CASSLAGGAANYGYTF. CDR3 in DNA: TGTGCCAGCAGCTTGGCCGGGGGGGCAGCGAACTATGGCTACACCTTC.